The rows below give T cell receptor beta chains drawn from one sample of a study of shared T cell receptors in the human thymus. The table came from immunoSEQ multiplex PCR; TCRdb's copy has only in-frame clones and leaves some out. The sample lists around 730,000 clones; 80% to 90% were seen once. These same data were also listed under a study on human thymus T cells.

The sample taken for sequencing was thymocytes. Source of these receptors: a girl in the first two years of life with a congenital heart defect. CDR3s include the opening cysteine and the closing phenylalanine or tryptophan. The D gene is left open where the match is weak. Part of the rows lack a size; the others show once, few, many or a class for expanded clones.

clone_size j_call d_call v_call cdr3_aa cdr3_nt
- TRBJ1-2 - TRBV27 CASSPTPRDFYYGYTF TGTGCCAGCAGTCCCACCCCCAGGGATTTTTACTATGGCTACACCTTC
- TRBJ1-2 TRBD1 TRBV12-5 CASGLRGRPYGYTF TGTGCTAGTGGTCTCAGGGGGCGCCCCTATGGCTACACCTTC
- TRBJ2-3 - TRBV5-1 CASSPDRDNGDTQYF TGCGCCAGCAGCCCGGACCGGGACAATGGGGATACGCAGTATTTT
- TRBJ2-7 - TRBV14 CASSQERSGYEQYF TGTGCCAGCAGCCAAGAAAGGAGCGGCTACGAGCAGTACTTC
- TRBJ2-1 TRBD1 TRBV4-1 CASSQMTRTGTGGWSSYNEQFF TGCGCCAGCAGCCAGATGACCCGGACCGGGACAGGGGGATGGAGCTCCTACAATGAGCAGTTCTTC
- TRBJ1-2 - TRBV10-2 CASSESGGGGYTF TGCGCCAGCAGTGAGTCAGGAGGCGGTGGCTACACCTTC
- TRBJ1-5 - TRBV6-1 CASSRPWAPQHF TGTGCCAGCAGTCGTCCCTGGGCGCCCCAGCATTTT
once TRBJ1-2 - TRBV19 CASSIGDIPLNYGYTF TGTGCCAGTAGTATCGGTGACATCCCTCTTAACTATGGCTACACCTTC
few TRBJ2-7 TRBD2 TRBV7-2 CASSSRPGTSSPSYHEQYF TGTGCCAGCAGCTCACGACCCGGGACTAGCTCACCCAGTTACCACGAGCAGTACTTC
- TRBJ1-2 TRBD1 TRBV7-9 CASSRDSIYGYTF TGTGCCAGCAGCAGGGACAGCATCTATGGCTACACCTTC
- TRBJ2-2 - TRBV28 CASKSWGGPTGELFF TGTGCCAGCAAGTCGTGGGGGGGGCCCACCGGGGAGCTGTTTTTT
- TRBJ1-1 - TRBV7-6 CASSPVVLPNMNTEAFF TGTGCCAGCAGCCCCGTGGTGTTGCCCAACATGAACACTGAAGCTTTCTTT
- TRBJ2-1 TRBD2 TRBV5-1 CASSLRTSGGNEQFF TGCGCCAGCAGCTTGCGGACTAGCGGGGGTAATGAGCAGTTCTTC
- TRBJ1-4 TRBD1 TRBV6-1 CASGTGRGWEKLFF TGTGCCAGTGGGACAGGACGAGGTTGGGAAAAACTGTTTTTT
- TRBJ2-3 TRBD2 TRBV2 CASSSFGGGWTDTQYF TGTGCCAGCAGTTCTTTTGGCGGGGGTTGGACGGATACGCAGTATTTT
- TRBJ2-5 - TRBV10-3 CAISEKAGSQETQYF TGTGCCATCAGTGAGAAAGCAGGAAGCCAAGAGACCCAGTACTTC
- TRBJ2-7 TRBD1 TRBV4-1 CASSQRDRGHEQYF TGCGCCAGCAGCCAACGGGACAGGGGCCACGAGCAGTACTTC
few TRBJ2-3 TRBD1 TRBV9 CASSAVQGTLLYF TGTGCCAGCAGCGCCGTACAGGGGACCCTACTGTATTTT
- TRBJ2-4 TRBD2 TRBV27 CASRGLADDKNIQYF TGTGCCAGCAGAGGACTAGCGGATGACAAAAACATTCAGTACTTC
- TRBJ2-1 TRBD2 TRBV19 CASSMWAGGPRFITEQFF TGTGCCAGTAGTATGTGGGCGGGGGGGCCCCGTTTTATAACTGAGCAGTTCTTC
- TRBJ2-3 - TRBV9 CASSGSEYTDTQYF TGTGCCAGCAGCGGTTCGGAGTACACAGATACGCAGTATTTT
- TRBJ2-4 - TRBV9 CASSGLNENIQYF TGTGCCAGCAGTGGACTAAACGAAAACATTCAGTACTTC
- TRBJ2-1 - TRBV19 CASSILSSCTDGGQRSSYNEQFF TGTGCCAGTAGTATTCTTTCTTCCTGCACCGACGGGGGGCAGCGGAGCTCCTACAATGAGCAGTTCTTC
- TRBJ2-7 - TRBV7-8 CASSLEKRLQLSYEQYF TGTGCCAGCAGCTTAGAGAAGCGACTTCAACTATCCTACGAGCAGTACTTC